This T cell receptor (beta chain) was documented in a study of blood T cells in healthy people across ages. About the study: Capture via template switching afforded approximately one barcoded beta molecule per two T cells. Findings and limits, study-wide: When set beside aged donors, long-lived donors presented more naive CD4+ cells and higher diversity.

In the case of this clonotype: Its target is unknown.

For the second PCR, which ran for about 6 to 11 cycles, a sample-barcoded 5' primer and a J-beta primer mix were used. Every cDNA was tagged by a template-switch adaptor with 12 random nucleotides. TCRdb re-called the 5' RACE reads through MiXCR, storing one row per CDR3 protein. The sample carries approximately 1,100,000 distinct CDR3 sequences, under 45% recorded once. Sequencing used blood. This clonotype originated in a woman aged 55 to 70 in good health.

The CDR3 is CASSLAGAGALYEQYF. For the CDR3, the DNA is TGTGCCAGCAGTTTAGCGGGCGCAGGGGCGCTCTACGAGCAGTACTTC. This sequence joins TRBV12-3 or TRBV12-4 and TRBJ2-7; possibly TRBD1 for D (6 bases). Trimming cost V 0 bases and J 3 bases, with 15 bases left between them. There are 16 residues in the CDR3.